The 16 T cell receptor beta chains below come from one sample, sequenced in a study of blood T cell repertoires in COVID-19. This table comes from immunoSEQ multiplex PCR, and its TCRdb copy is limited to in-frame clones, with some not included. Among roughly 250,000 clones, less than 85% were seen once, and the ten largest hold 4% to 6%. Sample: peripheral blood. The source is a woman of 80 years or more with active or convalescent COVID-19.

The chain employs TRBV2 and TRBJ1-6, with a tentative D call TRBD1 (6 bases). CDR1 and CDR2 from the germline V gene are SNHLY and FYNNEI. Trimming stripped 8 bases from V and 7 bases from J, with 18 bases between. This CDR3 has 15 residues. The CDR3 DNA sequence: TGTGCCAGCGGCTCGATCGGACAGCGAAATTCACCCCTCCACTTT. As protein: CASGSIGQRNSPLHF. The full variable domain, its missing parts supplied by reference TRBV2 and TRBJ1-6, is EPEVTQTPSHQVTQMGQEVILRCVPISNHLYFYWYRQILGQKVEFLVSFYNNEISEKSEIFDDQFSVERPDGSNFTLKIRSTKLEDSAMYFCASGSIGQRNSPLHFGNGTRLTVT.

The table lists this clone with a few counts. V is TRBV6-5 and J is TRBJ1-5; the D is unclear. This CDR3 contains 13 residues. Trimming shortened V by 2 bases and J by 4 bases, and 6 bases separated the two germline ends. Germline V lookup: CDR1 MNHEY, CDR2 SVGAGI. This chain's CDR3 is CASSYNRNQPQHF. The CDR3 DNA reads TGTGCCAGCAGTTACAACAGAAATCAGCCCCAGCATTTT.

The chain combines TRBV27 with TRBJ1-4, with D perhaps matching TRBD1 (6 bases). V was pared by 6 bases and J by 4 bases, with 15 bases between. CDR1 is MNHEY, CDR2 SMNVEV, per germline (reference sequence). The CDR3 runs 15 residues. The CDR3 sequence: CASSRGQTLNEKLFF. DNA for the CDR3: TGTGCCAGCAGCAGAGGACAGACCCTTAATGAAAAACTGTTTTTT. Together with reference TRBV27 and TRBJ1-4, the CDR3 gives the full variable domain: EAQVTQNPRYLITVTGKKLTVTCSQNMNHEYMSWYRQDPGLGLRQIYYSMNVEVTDKGDVPEGYKVSRKEKRNFPLILESPSPNQTSLYFCASSRGQTLNEKLFFGSGTQLSVL.

This clone was recorded only once. The CDR3 loop is CASSVGQGATNEKLFF. The CDR3 nucleotides read TGTGCCAGCAGTGTGGGACAGGGTGCAACTAATGAAAAACTGTTTTTT. This chain joins TRBV6-1 and TRBJ1-4; 9 bases agree with TRBD1. V dropped 4 bases and J dropped 0; count of bases not matched to a gene: 3. The CDR3 is 16 amino acids. Germline V lookup: CDR1 MNHNS, CDR2 SASEGT.

The DNA of the CDR3 is TGCGCCAGCAGCTCCGGGACTAGCACAGAGACCCAGTACTTC. Residues: CASSSGTSTETQYF. The chain has TRBV5-1 and TRBJ2-5; 9 bases align to TRBD2. The CDR3 consists of 14 residues. The J segment lost 4 bases and the V segment lost 3 bases, leaving 4 bases of the junction unmatched. Germline loops: CDR1 SGHRS, CDR2 YFSETQ.

This chain connects TRBV5-5 to TRBJ1-2, with D perhaps TRBD1 (6 bases). With 4 bases removed from V and 6 bases from J, the gap between germline ends came to 16 bases. The CDR3 runs to 14 residues. Looked up from germline, CDR1 is SGHKS and CDR2 is YYEKEE (reference sequence). CDR3 protein: CASSPLGGGHGYTF. CDR3 DNA sequence: TGTGCCAGCAGCCCCCTCGGGGGGGGCCATGGCTACACCTTC.

This chain links TRBV24-1 with TRBJ2-1; 11 bases match TRBD2. CDR1 is KGHDR and CDR2 is SFDVKD in the germline V gene. CDR3 length equals 16 residues. After removal of 3 bases from V and 9 bases from J, the junction contained 9 bases not matched to a gene. The CDR3 DNA sequence: TGTGCCACCAGTGATCCGCTAGCGGGAGGATCTTTTGAGCAGTTCTTC. Its translation: CATSDPLAGGSFEQFF.

V gene TRBV24-1 combines with J gene TRBJ2-7; 11 bases are shared with TRBD2. The junction had 7 bases not matched to a gene; V was cut back by 3 bases and J by 4 bases. CDR1 and CDR2 from the germline V gene are KGHDR and SFDVKD. CDR3 length equals 16 residues. The CDR3 is CATSDPTSGRGYEQYF. In nucleotides, the CDR3 is TGTGCCACCAGTGATCCCACTAGCGGGAGAGGATACGAGCAGTACTTC.

V usage is TRBV11-2 and J usage is TRBJ1-3, with D perhaps matching TRBD1 (6 bases). The CDR3 contains 15 residues. Germline-derived CDR1 and CDR2 are SGHAT and FQNNGV. The V and J ends lost 5 bases and 0 bases respectively, with 11 bases between them. CDR3 nucleotide sequence: TGTGCCAGCAGCAAGGACAGTGTCTCTGGAAACACCATATATTTT. Amino acids: CASSKDSVSGNTIYF.

This sequence joins TRBV2 and TRBJ1-5; 7 nucleotides agree with TRBD1. CDR3 size: 15 residues. Germline-derived CDR1 and CDR2 are SNHLY and FYNNEI. Unmatched junction bases numbered 6, after V lost 5 bases and J lost 2 bases. DNA of the CDR3: TGTGCCAGCAGTCCGACAGGGTTAGGCAATCAGCCCCAGCATTTT. The encoded protein is CASSPTGLGNQPQHF.

The chain couples TRBV6-5 to TRBJ2-3, with TRBD1 matching 7 bases. Germline CDR1 MNHEY, CDR2 SVGAGI. Unmatched junction bases numbered 2, after V lost 6 bases and J lost 2 bases. This CDR3 is built from 13 residues. This chain's CDR3 is CASRQGFTDTQYF. DNA for the CDR3: TGTGCCAGCAGACAGGGGTTCACAGATACGCAGTATTTT.

This clone was detected only once. The chain joins TRBV4-1 to TRBJ2-7; TRBD1 agrees at 7 bases. The CDR3 loop spans 15 amino acids. V gave up 0 bases and J gave up 3 bases; unmatched junction bases: 5. Germline loops: CDR1 MGHRA, CDR2 YSYEKL. CDR3: CASSQEPTGDYEQYF. The CDR3 nucleotides read TGCGCCAGCAGCCAAGAGCCAACAGGGGACTACGAGCAGTACTTC.

This chain uses TRBV5-1 with TRBJ1-1; 8 bases fit TRBD1. There are 15 residues in the CDR3. From germline, CDR1 is SGHRS and CDR2 YFSETQ. V dropped 0 bases and J dropped 6; count of bases not matched to a gene: 7. The CDR3 spells CASSLGSGGQAEAFF. The CDR3 nucleotides are TGCGCCAGCAGCTTGGGTTCAGGGGGCCAGGCTGAAGCTTTCTTT.

V is TRBV9 and J is TRBJ2-7; TRBD1 agrees at 7 bases. Per the germline V gene, CDR1 is SGDLS and CDR2 is YYNGEE. CDR3 size: 15 residues. V lost 4 bases and J lost 4; bases outside the gene matches: 11. The CDR3 nucleotides are TGTGCCAGCAGCCCCCGAGAAGGGGGCGGTTACGAGCAGTACTTC. It yields the protein CASSPREGGGYEQYF.

This sequence joins TRBV6-2 or TRBV6-3 and TRBJ1-5; the D gene is possibly TRBD1 (5 bases). Germline-derived CDR1 and CDR2 are MNHEY and SVGEGT. Trimming took off 5 bases at V and 5 bases at J, with 13 bases between the two ends. The CDR3 consists of 14 residues. The CDR3 sequence is CASSSTGNYQPQHF. The CDR3, as DNA: TGTGCCAGCAGTAGTACAGGCAACTATCAGCCCCAGCATTTT.

This rearrangement joins TRBV6-4 to TRBJ1-2; 9 bases match TRBD1. V was pared by 6 bases and J by 3 bases, with 8 bases of the junction left unmatched. Germline CDR1 is MRHNA and CDR2 is SNTAGT. The CDR3 is made up of 15 amino acids. CDR3 DNA: TGTGCCAGCAGGGCGGGACAGGGACTCGACTATGGCTACACCTTC. This translates into CASRAGQGLDYGYTF.